This T cell receptor (beta chain) was recovered during a study of blood T cell repertoires in COVID-19. In germline, CDR1 is SGHAT, CDR2 FQDESV (reference sequence). The CDR3 consists of 16 residues. The V segment lost 5 bases and the J segment 2 bases; nucleotides outside the gene matches: 11. As handled by the study authors: Amplification with reference gene primers provided the estimates of nucleated cell counts. Assay: immunoSEQ multiplex PCR; the TCRdb copy retains only in-frame clones and omits some. Clone size and the V and J calls come from that table; the DNA yielded D and trimming. The top ten clones hold roughly 13% of a sample with under 200,000 clones, 80% to 85% of them seen once. Which cohort a participant joined came from the clinical history participants gave. Recovered Cohort 3 donors showed two negative PCRs, clearance, or symptom resolution.

Sequencing was performed on PBMCs or T cells enriched from blood (not recorded which). The source of this sequence is a woman aged 55-75 years who had recovered from COVID-19. The genes are TRBV11-1 and TRBJ2-7; TRBD1 aligns across 8 bases. The CDR3 DNA reads TGTGCCAGCAGCCAAACCGGGACAGGACCCACCTACGAGCAGTACTTC. The encoded protein is CASSQTGTGPTYEQYF.